These 21 T cell receptor beta chains were all obtained from the same sample, sequenced in a study of beta chain features in type 1 diabetes. Every bit of the isolated RNA underwent reverse transcription, so sequencing read expressed TCRB transcripts. This table comes from immunoSEQ multiplex PCR, and its TCRdb copy is limited to in-frame clones, with some not included. The sample lists 150,000 to 200,000 clones; about 9.8% were seen once. The sequenced material came from central memory CD4+ T cells from blood. Receptor source: a woman between 18 and 30 years old in good health.

This clone was counted only a few times. V gene TRBV19 combines with J gene TRBJ1-5; no reliable D call. CDR1 is LNHDA, CDR2 SQIVND, per germline (reference sequence). CDR3 size: 13 residues. V was trimmed by 6 bases and J by 5 bases, leaving 11 bases between them. The CDR3 sequence is CASRQTRDQPQHF. The CDR3 DNA reads as TGTGCCAGTAGACAGACCCGAGATCAGCCCCAGCATTTT.

The rearrangement uses TRBV15 and TRBJ1-4, with D maybe TRBD1 (5 bases). V lost 1 base to trimming and J lost 4 bases, with 13 bases between them. The germline gives CDR1 LNHNV, CDR2 YYDKDF (reference sequence). The CDR3 is made up of 16 amino acids. The CDR3 DNA follows: TGTGCCACCAGCAGAGTTCCACAGGAGCGTAATGAAAAACTGTTTTTT. Translation: CATSRVPQERNEKLFF.

This clone was found a few times. V and J are TRBV13 and TRBJ1-2, with 7 bases matching TRBD1. Germline V CDR1 and CDR2: PRHDT, FYEKMQ (reference sequence). This CDR3 is built from 13 residues. Trimming removed 5 bases from V and 9 bases from J; junction bases left unmatched: 9. CDR3: CASSPPHRGSYTF. CDR3 in DNA: TGTGCCAGCAGCCCACCCCACAGGGGAAGCTACACCTTC.

The genes are TRBV13 and TRBJ1-1, with a weak D call TRBD1 (5 bases). Trimming took off 5 bases at V and 7 bases at J, with 20 bases between the two ends. Germline loops: CDR1 PRHDT, CDR2 FYEKMQ (reference sequence). This CDR3 is 15 amino acids long. The CDR3, as DNA: TGTGCCAGCAGCGGCTTAGGGCAGGGTTACGGTGAAGCTTTCTTT. Protein sequence: CASSGLGQGYGEAFF.

The chain joins TRBV5-1 to TRBJ2-1; maybe TRBD2 (6 bases). From germline, CDR1 is SGHRS and CDR2 YFSETQ. This CDR3 comprises 15 residues. The V end was cut by 4 bases, the J end by 0 bases, with 11 bases between. The CDR3 DNA reads TGCGCCAGCAGCCAGGGACTCAGCTCCTACAATGAGCAGTTCTTC. The encoded protein is CASSQGLSSYNEQFF.

This clone was seen only a few times. The rearrangement links TRBV30 to TRBJ2-1; the D gene is possibly TRBD2 (5 bases). Germline CDR1 and CDR2: GTSNPN and SVGIG (reference sequence). The V and J ends lost 2 bases and 9 bases respectively, with 17 bases between them. The CDR3 covers 14 residues. The CDR3 sequence: CAWSREGGSSEQFF. The CDR3 DNA reads TGTGCCTGGAGTCGGGAAGGTGGTTCAAGTGAGCAGTTCTTC.

The gene calls are TRBV2 and TRBJ1-2; D uncertain. This CDR3 is built from 15 residues. Trimming removed 6 bases from V and 0 bases from J, with 14 bases in between. Germline lookup yields CDR1 SNHLY and CDR2 FYNNEI. CDR3 in DNA: TGTGCCAGCAGCCCCGAGAGATACGCTAACTATGGCTACACCTTC. Encoded protein: CASSPERYANYGYTF.

The rearrangement joins TRBV5-1 to TRBJ2-5, with a weak D call TRBD1 (6 bases). Trimming cost V 4 bases and J 3 bases, with 13 bases left between them. There are 14 residues in the CDR3. Germline lookup yields CDR1 SGHRS and CDR2 YFSETQ. The CDR3 loop is CASSRKAGEETQYF. The DNA for the CDR3 is TGCGCCAGCAGCCGTAAAGCAGGGGAAGAGACCCAGTACTTC.

The chain uses TRBV18 and TRBJ2-5, with 9 bases matching TRBD2. Losses at the gene ends were 3 bases for V and 5 bases for J; bases not matched to a gene: 7. The CDR3 contains 15 residues. Germline V gene sequence: CDR1 KGHSH, CDR2 LQKENI. The CDR3 bases are TGTGCCAGCTCACCGACTAGCGGAGATGGGGAGACCCAGTACTTC. Encoded protein: CASSPTSGDGETQYF. Full variable domain (missing parts from reference TRBV18 and TRBJ2-5): NAGVMQNPRHLVRRRGQEARLRCSPMKGHSHVYWYRQLPEEGLKFMVYLQKENIIDESGMPKERFSAEFPKEGPSILRIQQVVRGDSAAYFCASSPTSGDGETQYFGPGTRLLVL.

The V gene is TRBV30, the J gene TRBJ1-2; 7 nucleotides match TRBD1. The junction had 9 bases not matched to a gene; V was cut back by 0 bases and J by 5 bases. CDR1 and CDR2 (germline): GTSNPN, SVGIG (reference sequence). The CDR3 runs to 15 residues. CDR3 in amino acids: CAWSVFGGGVYGYTF. In DNA, the CDR3 is TGTGCCTGGAGTGTATTTGGAGGGGGCGTTTATGGCTACACCTTC.

This clone has more than one count but fewer than ten. The gene calls are TRBV7-8 and TRBJ2-3; 7 bases are shared with TRBD2. The CDR3 extends over 15 amino acids. The J segment lost 2 bases and the V segment lost 4 bases, leaving 6 bases of the junction unmatched. Germline CDR1 and CDR2: SGHVS and FQNEAQ. This CDR3 reads CASSSRGGNTDTQYF. CDR3 nucleotide sequence: TGTGCCAGCAGCTCCCGGGGAGGGAACACAGATACGCAGTATTTT.

This chain joins TRBV11-3 and TRBJ2-6; 9 positions agree with TRBD1. V was pared by 5 bases and J by 0 bases, with 8 bases of the junction left unmatched. This CDR3 has 18 residues. Germline lookup yields CDR1 SGHNT and CDR2 YENEEA. In DNA, the CDR3 is TGTGCCAGCAGCCCCCGACAGGGGGGGAGCTCTGGGGCCAACGTCCTGACTTTC. It encodes CASSPRQGGSSGANVLTF.

This chain connects TRBV27 to TRBJ2-3; perhaps TRBD1 as D (6 bases). The germline CDR1 and CDR2 sequences are MNHEY and SMNVEV (reference sequence). V lost 6 bases to trimming and J lost 6 bases, with 16 bases between them. The CDR3 covers 14 residues. The CDR3 nucleotides are TGTGCCAGCAGCCCGCAAGGGGGTCGCGATACGCAGTATTTT. Amino acid sequence: CASSPQGGRDTQYF.

This chain uses TRBV5-1 with TRBJ2-5, with 8 nucleotides matching TRBD1. This CDR3 has 14 residues. V was clipped by 5 bases and J by 5 bases; unmatched bases: 8. Germline lookup yields CDR1 SGHRS and CDR2 YFSETQ. The CDR3 DNA is TGCGCCAGCAGGTCGGACAGGGAAGGGGAGACCCAGTACTTC. It encodes CASRSDREGETQYF.

This clone has a handful of counts. The rearrangement joins TRBV7-6 to TRBJ2-6, with D perhaps TRBD1 (6 bases). CDR3 length: 16 amino acids. The germline gives CDR1 SGHVS, CDR2 FNYEAQ. The V end was cut by 1 base, the J end by 4 bases, with 11 bases between. CDR3 amino acids: CASSLVLGAGANVLTF. The CDR3 DNA sequence: TGTGCCAGCAGCTTAGTTTTGGGGGCCGGGGCCAACGTCCTGACTTTC.

This clone was observed a few times. The chain uses TRBV7-9 and TRBJ2-1; 7 nucleotides line up with TRBD2. V gave up 5 bases and J gave up 7 bases; unmatched junction bases: 17. Germline assignment: CDR1 SEHNR and CDR2 FQNEAQ (reference sequence). The CDR3 covers 17 residues. In DNA, the CDR3 is TGTGCCAGCAGCCCCAGTGGCCTAGCGGTGTCTGGTAATGAGCAGTTCTTC. Translating it yields CASSPSGLAVSGNEQFF.

The gene calls are TRBV5-1 and TRBJ2-5, with 8 bases fitting TRBD1. Germline CDR1 is SGHRS and CDR2 is YFSETQ. The junction had 6 bases not matched to a gene; V was cut back by 0 bases and J by 5 bases. The CDR3 totals 15 residues. In DNA, the CDR3 is TGCGCCAGCAGCTTGGGCGCAGGGGGCGGGGAGACCCAGTACTTC. It yields the protein CASSLGAGGGETQYF.

This clone was seen more than once but under ten times. CDR3 sequence (DNA): TGTGCCAGCAGCTTAGTCTGGACAGGCGGAAACATTCAGTACTTC. Translation: CASSLVWTGGNIQYF. The genes are TRBV7-9 and TRBJ2-4; 7 positions agree with TRBD1. The ends lost 1 base at V and 6 bases at J; junction bases unmatched: 6. CDR1 and CDR2 (germline): SEHNR, FQNEAQ (reference sequence). The CDR3 has 15 residues. Supplemented by reference TRBV7-9 and TRBJ2-4, the full variable domain reads DTGVSQNPRHKITKRGQNVTFRCDPISEHNRLYWYRQTLGQGPEFLTYFQNEAQLEKSRLLSDRFSAERPKGSFSTLEIQRTEQGDSAMYLCASSLVWTGGNIQYFGAGTRLSVL.

V is TRBV29-1 and J is TRBJ1-2; D not certain. The CDR3 spans 12 residues. V lost 7 bases, J lost 1 base, and 10 bases lay in between. Germline CDR1 and CDR2: SQVTM and ANQGSEA. The CDR3 nucleotides read TGCAGCGCCGCCCCAGATAACTATGGCTACACCTTC. Its protein is CSAAPDNYGYTF.

A few counts support this clone. The rearrangement uses TRBV4-2 and TRBJ2-1, with 8 bases matching TRBD2. This CDR3 comprises 14 residues. J gave up 6 bases and V 4 bases, and 5 bases lay outside the gene matches. Germline lookup yields CDR1 LGHNA and CDR2 YNFKEQ. CDR3 in amino acids: CASSRGLALNEQFF. The CDR3 DNA follows: TGTGCCAGCAGCCGAGGACTAGCTCTCAATGAGCAGTTCTTC.

This chain uses TRBV19 with TRBJ2-6, with 7 nucleotides matching TRBD1. With 3 bases clipped from V and 4 bases from J, the junction kept 3 bases outside the gene matches. CDR3 length: 15 residues. The germline CDR1 and CDR2 sequences are LNHDA and SQIVND (reference sequence). CDR3 in DNA: TGTGCCAGTAGTATGGACAGGTCAGGGGCCAACGTCCTGACTTTC. Translating it yields CASSMDRSGANVLTF.